One sample yielded the 30 T cell receptor beta chains listed below, sequenced in a study of cytomegalovirus exposure and HLA in healthy donors. Primers: 60 Vbeta forward and 13 Jbeta reverse. Profiled with immunoSEQ multiplex PCR; TCRdb holds only in-frame clones, not every one. Here the sample spans tens of thousands of clones, around 72% being singletons. The sample consisted of PBMCs. The receptors come from a man between 45 and 60 years old in good health and CMV-seropositive.

The V gene is TRBV10-3, the J gene TRBJ2-7, with TRBD1 matching over 7 bases. The CDR3 has 17 residues. J lost 3 bases, V lost 2 bases, and 13 bases had no gene match. CDR1 is ENHRY and CDR2 is SYGVKD in the germline V gene. The CDR3 region has the DNA TGTGCCATCAGTGAGCCTCTGGCAGGGGCAGGGGGCTACGAGCAGTACTTC. It codes for CAISEPLAGAGGYEQYF.

The V and J genes are TRBV18 and TRBJ1-3; maybe TRBD1 (5 bases). The CDR3 loop spans 13 amino acids. With 5 bases removed from V and 4 bases from J, the gap between germline ends came to 9 bases. Germline V gene sequence: CDR1 KGHSH, CDR2 LQKENI. CDR3 in amino acids: CASSSQGGNTIYF. In nucleotides, the CDR3 is TGTGCCAGCTCAAGTCAGGGCGGAAACACCATATATTTT.

J is TRBJ1-6 and V is TRBV18; D is unclear. V lost 5 bases to trimming and J lost 5 bases, with 16 bases between them. Germline lookup yields CDR1 KGHSH and CDR2 LQKENI. This CDR3 has 16 amino acids. The CDR3 DNA is TGTGCCAGCTCAGCCATAACCGGGAAAAATAATTCACCCCTCCACTTT. It encodes CASSAITGKNNSPLHF. Together with reference TRBV18 and TRBJ1-6, the CDR3 gives the full variable domain: NAGVMQNPRHLVRRRGQEARLRCSPMKGHSHVYWYRQLPEEGLKFMVYLQKENIIDESGMPKERFSAEFPKEGPSILRIQQVVRGDSAAYFCASSAITGKNNSPLHFGNGTRLTVT.

This clone came up a few times. This sequence joins TRBV18 and TRBJ2-7; 7 positions match TRBD2. CDR3 length: 16 amino acids. CDR1 is KGHSH and CDR2 is LQKENI in the germline V gene. Trimming removed 2 bases from V and 0 bases from J; junction bases left unmatched: 7. Here the CDR3 DNA reads TGTGCCAGCTCACCAAAGCGGGGAGACAGCTCCTACGAGCAGTACTTC. Translation gives CASSPKRGDSSYEQYF.

The gene calls are TRBV9 and TRBJ2-1; 12 bases fit TRBD2. Germline CDR1 is SGDLS and CDR2 is YYNGEE. V lost 0 bases and J lost 7; bases outside the gene matches: 8. The CDR3 is 17 residues long. As DNA, the CDR3 is TGTGCCAGCAGCGTAGACGCTAGCGGGAGGGCCCATAATGAGCAGTTCTTC. It is translated as CASSVDASGRAHNEQFF. The whole variable domain, remainder taken from reference TRBV9 and TRBJ2-1, is DSGVTQTPKHLITATGQRVTLRCSPRSGDLSVYWYQQSLDQGLQFLIQYYNGEERAKGNILERFSAQQFPDLHSELNLSSLELGDSALYFCASSVDASGRAHNEQFFGPGTRLTVL.

V and J are TRBV7-3 and TRBJ2-1; 9 nucleotides align to TRBD1. This CDR3 has 13 amino acids. J lost 10 bases, V lost 1 base, and 2 bases had no gene match. The germline gives CDR1 SGHTA, CDR2 FQGTGA. Here the CDR3 reads CASSLKGTGEQFF. DNA for the CDR3: TGTGCCAGCAGCTTAAAGGGGACAGGGGAGCAGTTCTTC. Supplemented by reference TRBV7-3 and TRBJ2-1, the full variable domain reads GAGVSQTPSNKVTEKGKYVELRCDPISGHTALYWYRQSLGQGPEFLIYFQGTGAADDSGLPNDRFFAVRPEGSVSTLKIQRTERGDSAVYLCASSLKGTGEQFFGPGTRLTVL.

The V and J genes are TRBV7-3 and TRBJ2-3; D is uncertain. Per germline, CDR1 SGHTA and CDR2 FQGTGA. With 4 bases removed from V and 1 base from J, the gap between germline ends came to 15 bases. There are 16 residues in the CDR3. The DNA of the CDR3 is TGTGCCAGCAGCTCCATTTATGGCGAGGGCACAGATACGCAGTATTTT. Translating it yields CASSSIYGEGTDTQYF.

The gene calls are TRBV18 and TRBJ1-4; possibly TRBD1 for D (6 bases). Trimming left V 1 base short and J 5 bases short, with 8 bases between. Looked up from germline, CDR1 is KGHSH and CDR2 is LQKENI. The CDR3 extends over 14 amino acids. This chain's CDR3 is CASSPRGGNEKLFF. The CDR3 DNA reads TGTGCCAGCTCACCACGAGGGGGAAATGAAAAACTGTTTTTT.

The V call is TRBV10-3, the J call TRBJ2-3, with D unresolved. V lost 1 base to trimming and J lost 0 bases, with 11 bases between them. The CDR3 totals 16 residues. CDR1 is ENHRY and CDR2 is SYGVKD in the germline V gene. The CDR3 spells CAISELSLSSTDTQYF. The CDR3 nucleotides are TGTGCCATCAGTGAGTTAAGCCTGTCTAGCACAGATACGCAGTATTTT.

This rearrangement joins TRBV21-1 to TRBJ2-3; whether TRBD2, the table's D call, matches the DNA was not checked. TRBV21-1 constitutes a pseudogene. There are 9 residues in the CDR3. This chain's CDR3 is CASRETQYF. The CDR3 DNA sequence: TGTGCCAGCAGGGAGACGCAGTATTTT.

The chain has TRBV2 and TRBJ2-3; 14 nucleotides match TRBD2. The germline V gene encodes CDR1 SNHLY and CDR2 FYNNEI. The CDR3 runs 15 residues. Germline trimming cut 8 bases from V and 4 bases from J; bases unmatched to any gene: 5. This CDR3 is CASGKTSGRADTQYF. The CDR3 DNA reads TGTGCCAGCGGAAAGACTAGCGGGAGGGCAGATACGCAGTATTTT.

The chain employs TRBV11-2 and TRBJ1-1; TRBD1 matches 8 bases. The CDR3 consists of 14 residues. V lost 5 bases to trimming and J lost 8 bases; unmatched junction nucleotides: 10. In germline, CDR1 is SGHAT, CDR2 FQNNGV. The CDR3 region is CASSLGQGIGEAFF. CDR3 bases: TGTGCCAGCAGCCTAGGACAGGGAATAGGAGAAGCTTTCTTT.

The chain combines TRBV5-1 with TRBJ2-3, with D possibly matching TRBD1 (10 bases). Trimming stripped 4 bases from V and 3 bases from J, with 18 bases between. Germline V gives CDR1 SGHRS, CDR2 YFSETQ. The CDR3 consists of 16 residues. DNA of the CDR3: TGCGCCAGCAGCAGCGGGAGGACAGGGGGTACAGATACGCAGTATTTT. The encoded protein is CASSSGRTGGTDTQYF. Full variable domain (remainder filled in from reference TRBV5-1 and TRBJ2-3): KAGVTQTPRYLIKTRGQQVTLSCSPISGHRSVSWYQQTPGQGLQFLFEYFSETQRNKGNFPGRFSGRQFSNSRSEMNVSTLELGDSALYLCASSSGRTGGTDTQYFGPGTRLTVL.

The chain recombines TRBV18 with TRBJ2-7; the match to TRBD2 covers 9 bases. Germline lookup yields CDR1 KGHSH and CDR2 LQKENI. V shed 1 base, J shed 2 bases, and the junction held 3 bases outside the gene matches. This CDR3 is 15 amino acids long. The DNA for the CDR3 is TGTGCCAGCTCACCACTAGCGGGGGCCACCTACGAGCAGTACTTC. The encoded protein is CASSPLAGATYEQYF.

The chain combines TRBV7-8 with TRBJ2-3; 10 bases fit TRBD1. The V and J ends lost 1 base and 2 bases, in that order; junction bases with no gene match: 6. This CDR3 is 17 amino acids long. The V gene's germline CDR1 is SGHVS and CDR2 FQNEAQ. Here the CDR3 DNA reads TGTGCCAGCAGCTTAGGGTCGGGACAGGGGATCACAGATACGCAGTATTTT. This sequence encodes CASSLGSGQGITDTQYF.

The chain combines TRBV6-1 with TRBJ2-5; D perhaps matches TRBD1 (5 bases). TRBJ2-7 explains the end of the DNA better; the J call may be wrong. Germline assignment: CDR1 MNHNS and CDR2 SASEGT. The CDR3 spans 14 residues. CDR3 amino acids: CASSENGAPYEQYF. Here the CDR3 DNA reads TGTGCCAGCAGTGAAAATGGGGCACCCTACGAGCAGTACTTC.

The gene calls are TRBV30 and TRBJ2-7, with 9 bases aligning to TRBD1. Germline loops: CDR1 GTSNPN, CDR2 SVGIG (reference sequence). The CDR3 covers 14 residues. The trim removed 4 bases at V and 9 bases at J, leaving 13 bases unmatched. This CDR3 is CAWTSGQGWSGQYF. In DNA, the CDR3 is TGTGCCTGGACATCGGGACAGGGCTGGTCCGGGCAGTACTTC.

The chain couples TRBV11-2 to TRBJ1-3; possible D gene TRBD1, 6 bases. Looked up from germline, CDR1 is SGHAT and CDR2 is FQNNGV. CDR3 size: 18 residues. V was pared by 5 bases and J by 0 bases, with 20 bases between. The CDR3, as DNA: TGTGCCAGCAGCAAGAATGGACAGTTCATTAGCTCTGGAAACACCATATATTTT. Amino acid sequence: CASSKNGQFISSGNTIYF.

The rearrangement joins TRBV5-1 to TRBJ2-1, with D perhaps matching TRBD1 (6 bases). The CDR3 is 16 residues long. CDR1 is SGHRS, CDR2 YFSETQ, per germline. The V gene lost 4 bases and the J gene lost 4 bases, with 18 bases spanning the gap. The CDR3 loop reads CASSPETGRVYNEQFF. The DNA for the CDR3 is TGCGCCAGCAGCCCAGAAACAGGGAGAGTTTACAATGAGCAGTTCTTC.

The J gene is TRBJ1-6, the V gene TRBV7-3; a weak D match, TRBD1 (6 bases). Germline CDR1 is SGHTA and CDR2 is FQGTGA. V dropped 5 bases and J dropped 6 bases, with 11 bases sitting between them. CDR3 size: 14 residues. CDR3 sequence reads: CASSQTGRNSPLHF. The CDR3 nucleotides read TGTGCCAGCAGCCAAACAGGGCGTAATTCACCCCTCCACTTT.

The chain is built from TRBV18 and TRBJ2-1; D not resolved. CDR3 size: 13 residues. V dropped 6 bases and J dropped 4 bases, with 10 bases sitting between them. The germline CDR1 and CDR2 sequences are KGHSH and LQKENI. The DNA of the CDR3 is TGTGCCAGCTCTCCCCCCGGTTACAATGAGCAGTTCTTC. Amino acid sequence: CASSPPGYNEQFF.

J is TRBJ1-2 and V is TRBV10-3; TRBD1 might be the D (6 bases). The V end lost 3 bases, the J end lost 3 bases, and 17 bases lay between the germline ends. The CDR3 runs 16 residues. Germline values: CDR1 ENHRY, CDR2 SYGVKD. CDR3 residues: CAISETGTRDDYGYTF. Written as DNA, the CDR3 is TGTGCCATCAGTGAAACCGGGACACGGGATGACTATGGCTACACCTTC.

V gene TRBV25-1 combines with J gene TRBJ2-5, with TRBD1 identical over 7 bases. With 1 base clipped from V and 5 bases from J, the junction kept 10 bases outside the gene matches. The germline CDR1 and CDR2 sequences are MGHDK and SYGVNS. The CDR3 is made up of 16 amino acids. The CDR3 bases are TGTGCCAGCAGTGAATTGGGGCGGACACAGGGGGAGACCCAGTACTTC. It translates to CASSELGRTQGETQYF.

This clone appeared a few times. The genes are TRBV27 and TRBJ1-1, with unresolved D. There are 10 residues in the CDR3. Per germline, CDR1 MNHEY and CDR2 SMNVEV (reference sequence). The V and J ends lost 7 bases and 11 bases respectively, with 11 bases between them. The CDR3 protein is CASTPPGAFF. DNA for the CDR3: TGTGCCAGCACTCCCCCGGGGGCTTTCTTT.

This chain connects TRBV5-1 to TRBJ2-3; TRBD1 matches 7 bases. The CDR3 runs 16 residues. Germline loops: CDR1 SGHRS, CDR2 YFSETQ. The ends lost 4 bases at V and 2 bases at J; junction bases unmatched: 10. CDR3 nucleotide sequence: TGCGCCAGCAGCCCCGGGGACAGTTTGGACACAGATACGCAGTATTTT. Its protein product is CASSPGDSLDTDTQYF.

For this clone: At one end, the junction sequence differs from germline, possibly due to a read error. This chain connects TRBV30 to TRBJ1-5; TRBD1 matches at 7 bases. CDR1 is GTSNPN, CDR2 SVGIG, per germline (reference sequence). The CDR3 spans 13 residues. CDR3 sequence reads: CAWSTGVTQPQDF. The CDR3 region has the DNA TGTGCCTGGAGTACAGGGGTGACACAGCCCCAGGATTTT.

The rearrangement links TRBV12-5 to TRBJ1-2; 8 bases are shared with TRBD1. Germline V gives CDR1 LGHNT, CDR2 FRNRAP. Trimming at V came to 2 bases and at J to 8 bases, leaving 7 bases not matched to a gene. The CDR3 has 14 residues. The CDR3 loop is CASGLPGQGMGYTF. The CDR3 nucleotides are TGTGCTAGTGGTTTGCCAGGACAGGGAATGGGCTACACCTTC. The full variable domain, rest sourced from reference TRBV12-5 and TRBJ1-2, is DARVTQTPRHKVTEMGQEVTMRCQPILGHNTVFWYRQTMMQGLELLAYFRNRAPLDDSGMPKDRFSAEMPDATLATLKIQPSEPRDSAVYFCASGLPGQGMGYTFGSGTRLTVV.

J is TRBJ1-1 and V is TRBV7-9; D is undetermined. In germline, CDR1 is SEHNR, CDR2 FQNEAQ (reference sequence). V gave up 0 bases and J gave up 0 bases, with 8 bases separating them. The CDR3 is 15 amino acids. In nucleotides, the CDR3 is TGTGCCAGCAGCTTAGCCCCGACATTGAACACTGAAGCTTTCTTT. Translation: CASSLAPTLNTEAFF.

The chain has TRBV9 and TRBJ2-7; tentative D call: TRBD2 (5 bases). V lost 4 bases to trimming and J lost 4 bases, with 9 bases between them. The CDR3 contains 12 residues. Germline loops: CDR1 SGDLS, CDR2 YYNGEE. This CDR3 is CASSPSPYEQYF. The DNA for the CDR3 is TGTGCCAGCAGCCCTAGCCCATACGAGCAGTACTTC.

As regards this clone: This likely traces to a read error, being one base from a far larger clone. This chain uses TRBV6-5 with TRBJ1-2; TRBD1 is a possible D gene (5 bases). Trimming took 2 bases from V and 8 from J, leaving 15 bases between them. There are 14 residues in the CDR3. From germline, CDR1 is MNHEY and CDR2 SVGAGI. CDR3 protein: CASSYPNSGPGYTF. CDR3 sequence (DNA): TGTGCCAGCAGTTACCCGAACTCAGGGCCCGGCTACACCTTC.